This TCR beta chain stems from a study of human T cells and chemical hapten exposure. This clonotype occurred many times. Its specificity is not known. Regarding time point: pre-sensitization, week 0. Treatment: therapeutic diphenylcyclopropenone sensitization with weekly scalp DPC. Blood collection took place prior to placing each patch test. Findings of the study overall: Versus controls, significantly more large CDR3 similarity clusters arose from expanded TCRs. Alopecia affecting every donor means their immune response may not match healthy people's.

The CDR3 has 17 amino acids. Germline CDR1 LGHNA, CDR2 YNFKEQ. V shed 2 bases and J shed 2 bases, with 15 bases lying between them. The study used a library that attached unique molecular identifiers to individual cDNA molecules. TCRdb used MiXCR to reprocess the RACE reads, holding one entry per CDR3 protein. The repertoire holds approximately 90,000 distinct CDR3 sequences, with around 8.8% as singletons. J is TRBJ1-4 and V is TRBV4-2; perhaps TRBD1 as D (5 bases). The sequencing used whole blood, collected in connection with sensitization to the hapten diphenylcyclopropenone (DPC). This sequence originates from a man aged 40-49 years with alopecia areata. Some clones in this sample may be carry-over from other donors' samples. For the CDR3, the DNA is TGTGCCAGCAGCCAAACCCCCCTGGGGGTGACTAATGAAAAACTGTTTTTT. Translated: CASSQTPLGVTNEKLFF.